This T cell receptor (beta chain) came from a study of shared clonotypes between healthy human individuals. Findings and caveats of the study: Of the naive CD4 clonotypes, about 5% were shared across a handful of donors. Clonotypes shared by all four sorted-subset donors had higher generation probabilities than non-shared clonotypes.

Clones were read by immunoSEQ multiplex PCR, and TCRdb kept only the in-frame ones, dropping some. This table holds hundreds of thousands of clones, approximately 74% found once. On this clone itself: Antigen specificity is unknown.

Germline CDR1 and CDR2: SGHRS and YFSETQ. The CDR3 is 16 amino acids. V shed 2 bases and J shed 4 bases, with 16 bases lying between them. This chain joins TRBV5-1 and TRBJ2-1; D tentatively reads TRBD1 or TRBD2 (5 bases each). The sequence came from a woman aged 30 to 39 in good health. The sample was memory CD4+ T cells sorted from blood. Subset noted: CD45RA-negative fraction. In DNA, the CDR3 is TGCGCCAGCAGCTTAGGGACGGGGAATTGGTACAATGAGCAGTTCTTC. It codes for CASSLGTGNWYNEQFF.